This entry describes one T cell receptor beta chain. The sample belongs to a study of blood T cell repertoires in COVID-19. Study-wide background: Donors in the United States, Italy and Spain gave samples during acute or convalescent COVID-19. In each case, the material was cDNA or gDNA derived from T cells, B-cell-depleted T cells, or PBMCs.

Study processing details: Estimated nucleated cell counts came from reference gene primer amplification. The data were produced by immunoSEQ multiplex PCR, yet TCRdb's version contains in-frame clones alone and is incomplete. The DNA gave D and trimming, while V, J and clone size come from that table. The table has 150,000 to 250,000 clones, 84% seen once. V was pared by 3 bases and J by 5 bases, with 15 bases between. Per germline, CDR1 KGHDR and CDR2 SFDVKD. CDR3 size: 16 residues. Recovered status applied to Cohort 3 donors who had two consecutive negative PCRs. It also applied to those with clearance or with symptom resolution.

The sequencing input was PBMCs or T cells enriched from blood (not recorded which). This receptor was taken from a man in his forties who had recovered from COVID-19. This chain uses TRBV24-1 with TRBJ2-2; D perhaps matches TRBD2 (5 bases). The CDR3 here is CATSDPRGGETGELFF. CDR3 nucleotide sequence: TGTGCCACCAGTGATCCCCGTGGAGGAGAAACCGGGGAGCTGTTTTTT.